This T cell receptor beta chain was sequenced for a study of identical twins. This clonotype was observed at least ten times. The antigen remains undetermined. TCRdb used MiXCR to reprocess the 5' RACE reads, holding one entry per CDR3 protein. The table shows approximately 680,000 distinct CDR3 sequences, with under 8.5% occurring only once. Whole-study results and caveats: The authors noted that invariant MAIT and iNKT cells could partly confound zero-insertion analyses.

These data also featured in a second study, about yellow fever vaccine responses in identical twins.

The sample was PBMCs. This clonotype was sampled from a young woman in good health.

The CDR3 nucleotides read TGCAGCGTTCCACTAGCGGGAGTGGAGACCCAGTACTTC. Its translation is CSVPLAGVETQYF. This chain joins TRBV29-1 and TRBJ2-5; 11 bases match TRBD2. CDR3 size: 13 residues. J was trimmed by 5 bases and V by 5 bases; bases with no gene match: 4. CDR1 is SQVTM and CDR2 is ANQGSEA in the germline V gene.